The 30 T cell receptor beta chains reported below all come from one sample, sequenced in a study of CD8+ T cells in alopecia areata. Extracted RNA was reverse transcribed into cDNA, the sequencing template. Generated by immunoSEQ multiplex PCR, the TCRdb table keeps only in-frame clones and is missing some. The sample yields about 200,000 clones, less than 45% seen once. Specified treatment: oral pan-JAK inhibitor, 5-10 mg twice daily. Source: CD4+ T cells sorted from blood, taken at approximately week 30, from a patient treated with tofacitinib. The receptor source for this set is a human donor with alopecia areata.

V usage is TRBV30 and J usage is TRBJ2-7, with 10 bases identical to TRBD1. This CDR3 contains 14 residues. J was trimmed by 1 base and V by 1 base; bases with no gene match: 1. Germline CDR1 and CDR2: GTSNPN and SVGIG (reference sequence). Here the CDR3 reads CAWSGDRGSYEQYF. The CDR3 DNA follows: TGTGCCTGGAGTGGGGACAGGGGTTCCTACGAGCAGTACTTC.

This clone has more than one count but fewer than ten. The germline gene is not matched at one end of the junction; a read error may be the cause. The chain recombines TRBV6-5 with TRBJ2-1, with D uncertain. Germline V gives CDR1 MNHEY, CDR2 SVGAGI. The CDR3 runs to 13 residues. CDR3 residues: CASSPDSHNEQFF. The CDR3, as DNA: TGTGCCAGCAGCCCCGACTCCCACAATGAGCAGTTCTTC.

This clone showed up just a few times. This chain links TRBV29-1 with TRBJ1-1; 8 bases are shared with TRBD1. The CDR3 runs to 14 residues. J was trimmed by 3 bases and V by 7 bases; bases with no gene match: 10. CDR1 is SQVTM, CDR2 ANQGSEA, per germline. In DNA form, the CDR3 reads TGCAGCGCTACATCGGACAGGGAGTACACTGAAGCTTTCTTT. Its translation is CSATSDREYTEAFF.

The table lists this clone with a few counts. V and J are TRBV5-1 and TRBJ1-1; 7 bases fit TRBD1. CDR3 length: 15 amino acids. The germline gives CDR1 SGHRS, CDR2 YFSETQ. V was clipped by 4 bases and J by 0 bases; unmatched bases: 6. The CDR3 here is CASSGGTAMNTEAFF. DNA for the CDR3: TGCGCCAGCAGCGGGGGGACAGCCATGAACACTGAAGCTTTCTTT.

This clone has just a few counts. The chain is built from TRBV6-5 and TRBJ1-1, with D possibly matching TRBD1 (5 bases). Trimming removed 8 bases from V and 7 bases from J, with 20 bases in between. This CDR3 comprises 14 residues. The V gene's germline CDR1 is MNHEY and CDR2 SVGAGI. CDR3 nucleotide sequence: TGTGCCAGCCACGGGAGAGACAGCCAGGGTGAAGCTTTCTTT. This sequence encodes CASHGRDSQGEAFF.

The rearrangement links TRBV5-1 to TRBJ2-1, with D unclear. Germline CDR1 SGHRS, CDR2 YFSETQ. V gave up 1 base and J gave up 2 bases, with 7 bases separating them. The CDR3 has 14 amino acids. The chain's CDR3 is CASSLSQTYNEQFF. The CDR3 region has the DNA TGCGCCAGCAGCTTGAGTCAGACCTACAATGAGCAGTTCTTC.

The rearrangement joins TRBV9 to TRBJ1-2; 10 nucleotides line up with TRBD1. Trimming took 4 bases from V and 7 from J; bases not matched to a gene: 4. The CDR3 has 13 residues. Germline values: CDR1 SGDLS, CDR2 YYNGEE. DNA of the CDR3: TGTGCCAGCAGCTCCCGGACAGGGGGTGGCTACACCTTC. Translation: CASSSRTGGGYTF.

The CDR3 DNA reads TGCGCCAGCAGCTTAGGGGGGAGCACCCTAGCCAAAAACATTCAGTACTTC. The encoded protein is CASSLGGSTLAKNIQYF. This rearrangement joins TRBV5-1 to TRBJ2-4, with D tentatively TRBD1 or TRBD2 (6 bases each). V lost 2 bases and J lost 0, with 15 bases in between. Germline assignment: CDR1 SGHRS and CDR2 YFSETQ. This CDR3 spans 17 amino acids.

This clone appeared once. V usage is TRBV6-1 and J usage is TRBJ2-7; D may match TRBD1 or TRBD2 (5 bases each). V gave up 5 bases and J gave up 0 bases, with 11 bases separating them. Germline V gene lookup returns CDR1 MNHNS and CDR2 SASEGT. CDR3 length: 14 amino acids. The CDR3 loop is CASSWGPSSYEQYF. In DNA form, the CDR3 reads TGTGCCAGCAGTTGGGGACCGTCCTCCTACGAGCAGTACTTC.

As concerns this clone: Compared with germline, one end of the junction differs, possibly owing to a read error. Written as DNA, the CDR3 is TGTGCCAGCAGCCCTCATTTAGGTCAGTCCCAGCATTTT. Translation: CASSPHLGQSQHF. The chain employs TRBV4-2 and TRBJ1-5; no clear D gene. Germline assignment: CDR1 LGHNA and CDR2 YNFKEQ. There are 13 residues in the CDR3.

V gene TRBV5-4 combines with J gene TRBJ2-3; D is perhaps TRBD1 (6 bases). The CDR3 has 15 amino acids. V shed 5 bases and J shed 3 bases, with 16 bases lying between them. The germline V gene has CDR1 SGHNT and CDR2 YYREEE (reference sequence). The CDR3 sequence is CASRHPGQTTDTQYF. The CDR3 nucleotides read TGTGCCAGCAGACACCCAGGACAGACTACAGATACGCAGTATTTT.

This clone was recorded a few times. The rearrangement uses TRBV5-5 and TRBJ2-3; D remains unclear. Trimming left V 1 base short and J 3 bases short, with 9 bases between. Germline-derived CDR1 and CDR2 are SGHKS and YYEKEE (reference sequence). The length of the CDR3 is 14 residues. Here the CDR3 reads CASSLIVRTDTQYF. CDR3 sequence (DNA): TGTGCCAGCAGCTTGATCGTTAGGACAGATACGCAGTATTTT.

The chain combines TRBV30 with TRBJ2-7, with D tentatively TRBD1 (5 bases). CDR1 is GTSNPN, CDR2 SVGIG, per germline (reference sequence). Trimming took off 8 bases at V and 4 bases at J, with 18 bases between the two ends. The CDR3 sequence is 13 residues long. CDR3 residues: CALRAGFNYEQYF. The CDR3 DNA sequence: TGTGCCCTACGGGCAGGGTTTAATTACGAGCAGTACTTC.

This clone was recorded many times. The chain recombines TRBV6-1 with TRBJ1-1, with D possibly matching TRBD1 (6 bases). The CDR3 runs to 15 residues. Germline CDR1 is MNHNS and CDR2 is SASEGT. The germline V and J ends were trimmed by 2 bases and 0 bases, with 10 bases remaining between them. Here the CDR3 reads CASSESDRMNTEAFF. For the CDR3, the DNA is TGTGCCAGCAGTGAAAGCGACAGGATGAACACTGAAGCTTTCTTT.

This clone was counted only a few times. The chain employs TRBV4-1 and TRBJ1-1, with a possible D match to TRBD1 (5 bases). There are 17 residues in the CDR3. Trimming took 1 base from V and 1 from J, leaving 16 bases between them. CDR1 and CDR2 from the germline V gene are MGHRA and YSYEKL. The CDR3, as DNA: TGCGCCAGCAGCCAAGGTGTGGAGCGAAGGGGGAACACTGAAGCTTTCTTT. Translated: CASSQGVERRGNTEAFF.

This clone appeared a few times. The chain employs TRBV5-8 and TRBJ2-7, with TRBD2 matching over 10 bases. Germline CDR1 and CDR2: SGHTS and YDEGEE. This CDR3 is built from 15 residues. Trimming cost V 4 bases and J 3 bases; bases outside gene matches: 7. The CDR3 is CASSARTSGRYEQYF. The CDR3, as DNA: TGTGCCAGCAGCGCGAGGACTAGCGGTCGCTACGAGCAGTACTTC.

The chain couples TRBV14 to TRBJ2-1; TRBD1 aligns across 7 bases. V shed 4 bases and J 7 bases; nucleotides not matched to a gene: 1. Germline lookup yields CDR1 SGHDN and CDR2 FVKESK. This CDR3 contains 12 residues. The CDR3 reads CASSLRGNEQFF. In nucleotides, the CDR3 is TGTGCCAGCAGCCTCAGGGGGAATGAGCAGTTCTTC.

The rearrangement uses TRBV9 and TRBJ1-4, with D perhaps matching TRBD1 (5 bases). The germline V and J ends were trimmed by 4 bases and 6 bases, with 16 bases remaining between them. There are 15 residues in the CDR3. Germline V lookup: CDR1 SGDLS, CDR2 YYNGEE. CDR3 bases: TGTGCCAGCAGCCCTACAACAGGACTTGATGAAAAACTGTTTTTT. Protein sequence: CASSPTTGLDEKLFF.

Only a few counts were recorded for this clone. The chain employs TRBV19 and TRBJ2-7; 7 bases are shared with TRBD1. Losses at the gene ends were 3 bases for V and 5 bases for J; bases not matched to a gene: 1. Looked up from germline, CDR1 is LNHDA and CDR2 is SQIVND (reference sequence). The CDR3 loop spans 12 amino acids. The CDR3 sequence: CASSIRGNEQYF. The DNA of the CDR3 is TGTGCCAGTAGTATCAGGGGGAACGAGCAGTACTTC.

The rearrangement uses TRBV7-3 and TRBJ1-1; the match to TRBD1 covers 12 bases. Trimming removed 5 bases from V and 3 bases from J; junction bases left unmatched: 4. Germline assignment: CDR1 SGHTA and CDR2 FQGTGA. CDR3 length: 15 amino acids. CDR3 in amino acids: CASSLGQGAHTEAFF. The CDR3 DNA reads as TGTGCCAGCAGCCTGGGACAGGGGGCGCACACTGAAGCTTTCTTT.

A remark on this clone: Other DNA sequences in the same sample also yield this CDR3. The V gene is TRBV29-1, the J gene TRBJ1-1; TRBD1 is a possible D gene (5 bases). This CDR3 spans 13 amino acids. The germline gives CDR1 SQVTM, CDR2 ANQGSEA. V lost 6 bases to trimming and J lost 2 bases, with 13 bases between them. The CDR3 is CSVVGRLNTEAFF. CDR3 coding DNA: TGCAGCGTCGTGGGGCGGCTAAACACTGAAGCTTTCTTT.

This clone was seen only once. This CDR3 is CASSFTGTQETQYF. The CDR3 DNA follows: TGTGCCAGCAGCTTTACCGGGACCCAAGAGACCCAGTACTTC. The chain couples TRBV7-2 to TRBJ2-5, with D possibly called TRBD1 or TRBD2 (5 bases each). Between the trimmed V and J ends, which lost 3 bases and 1 base, there was a span of 9 bases. Germline values: CDR1 SGHTA, CDR2 FQGNSA. The CDR3 runs to 14 residues.

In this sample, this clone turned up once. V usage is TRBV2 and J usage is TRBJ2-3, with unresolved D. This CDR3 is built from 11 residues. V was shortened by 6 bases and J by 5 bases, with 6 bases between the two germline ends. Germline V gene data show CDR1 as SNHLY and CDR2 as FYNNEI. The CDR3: CASRVGDTQYF. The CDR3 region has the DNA TGTGCCAGCAGGGTGGGAGATACGCAGTATTTT.

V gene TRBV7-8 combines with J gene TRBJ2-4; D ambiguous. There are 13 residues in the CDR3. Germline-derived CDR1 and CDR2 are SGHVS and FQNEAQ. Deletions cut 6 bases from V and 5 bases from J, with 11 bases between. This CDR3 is CASRARRENIQYF. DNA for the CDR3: TGTGCCAGCAGGGCGCGGAGAGAAAACATTCAGTACTTC.

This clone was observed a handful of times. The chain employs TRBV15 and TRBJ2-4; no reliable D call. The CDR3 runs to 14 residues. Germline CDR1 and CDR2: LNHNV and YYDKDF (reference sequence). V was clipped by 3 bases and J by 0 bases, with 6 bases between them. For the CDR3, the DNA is TGTGCCACCAGCAGGTTTATAGCCAAAAACATTCAGTACTTC. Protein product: CATSRFIAKNIQYF. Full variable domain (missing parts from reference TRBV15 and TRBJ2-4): DAMVIQNPRYQVTQFGKPVTLSCSQTLNHNVMYWYQQKSSQAPKLLFHYYDKDFNNEADTPDNFQSRRPNTSFCFLDIRSPGLGDTAMYLCATSRFIAKNIQYFGAGTRLSVL.

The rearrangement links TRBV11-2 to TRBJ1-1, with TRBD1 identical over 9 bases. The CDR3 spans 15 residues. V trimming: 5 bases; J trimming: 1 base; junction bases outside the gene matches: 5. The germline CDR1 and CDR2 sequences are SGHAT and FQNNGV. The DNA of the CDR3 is TGTGCCAGCAGCACCCGGACAGGGGAGAACACTGAAGCTTTCTTT. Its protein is CASSTRTGENTEAFF.

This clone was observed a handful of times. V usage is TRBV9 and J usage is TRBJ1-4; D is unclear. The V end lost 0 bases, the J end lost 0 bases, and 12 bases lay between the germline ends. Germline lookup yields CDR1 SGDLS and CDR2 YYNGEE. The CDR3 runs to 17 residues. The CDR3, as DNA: TGTGCCAGCAGCGTAGGAAGGGAGTGGACAACTAATGAAAAACTGTTTTTT. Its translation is CASSVGREWTTNEKLFF.

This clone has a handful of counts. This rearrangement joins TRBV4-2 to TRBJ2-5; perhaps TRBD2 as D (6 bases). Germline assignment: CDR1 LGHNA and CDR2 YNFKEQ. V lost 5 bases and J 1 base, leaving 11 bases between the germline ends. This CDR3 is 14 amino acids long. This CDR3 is CASSFRGSQETQYF. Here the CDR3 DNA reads TGTGCCAGCAGCTTTCGGGGGAGCCAAGAGACCCAGTACTTC.

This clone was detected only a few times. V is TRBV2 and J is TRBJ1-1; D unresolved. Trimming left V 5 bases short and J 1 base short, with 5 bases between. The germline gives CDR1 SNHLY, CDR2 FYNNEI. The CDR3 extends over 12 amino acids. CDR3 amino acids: CASSPRNTEAFF. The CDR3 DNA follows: TGTGCCAGCAGTCCCCGGAACACTGAAGCTTTCTTT.

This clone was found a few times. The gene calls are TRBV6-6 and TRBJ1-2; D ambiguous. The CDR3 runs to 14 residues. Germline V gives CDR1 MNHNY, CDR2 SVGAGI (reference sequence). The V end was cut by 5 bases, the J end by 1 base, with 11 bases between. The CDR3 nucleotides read TGTGCCAGCAGTCGGTCCGAGGGTAACTATGGCTACACCTTC. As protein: CASSRSEGNYGYTF.